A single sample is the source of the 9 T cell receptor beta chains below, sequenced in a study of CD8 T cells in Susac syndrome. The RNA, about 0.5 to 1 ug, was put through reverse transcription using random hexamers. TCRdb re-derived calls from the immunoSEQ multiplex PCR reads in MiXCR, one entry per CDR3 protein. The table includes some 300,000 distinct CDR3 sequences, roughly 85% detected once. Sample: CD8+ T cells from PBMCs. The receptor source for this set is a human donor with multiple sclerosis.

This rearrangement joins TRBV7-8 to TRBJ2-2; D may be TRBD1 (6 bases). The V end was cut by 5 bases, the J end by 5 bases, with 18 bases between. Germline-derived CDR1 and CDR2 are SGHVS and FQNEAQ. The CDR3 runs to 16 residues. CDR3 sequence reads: CASSTSTGLGTGELFF. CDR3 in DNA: TGTGCCAGCAGCACCTCCACAGGGTTGGGAACCGGGGAGCTGTTTTTT.

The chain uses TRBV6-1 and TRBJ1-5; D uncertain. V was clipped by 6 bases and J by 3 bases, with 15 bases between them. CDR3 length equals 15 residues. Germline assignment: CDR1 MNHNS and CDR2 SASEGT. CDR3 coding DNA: TGTGCCAGCAGGAAGGACGGTCGTCTCAATCAGCCCCAGCATTTT. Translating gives CASRKDGRLNQPQHF.

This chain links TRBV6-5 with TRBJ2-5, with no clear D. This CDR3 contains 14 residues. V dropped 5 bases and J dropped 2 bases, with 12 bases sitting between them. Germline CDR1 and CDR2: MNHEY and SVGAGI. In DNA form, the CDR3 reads TGTGCCAGCAGTACTCGGACGGCTCAAGAGACCCAGTACTTC. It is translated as CASSTRTAQETQYF.

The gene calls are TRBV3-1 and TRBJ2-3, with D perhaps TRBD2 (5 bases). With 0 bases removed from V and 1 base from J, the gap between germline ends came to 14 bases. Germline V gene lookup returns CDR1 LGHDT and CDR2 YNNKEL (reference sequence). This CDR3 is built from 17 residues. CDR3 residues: CASSQDFSDSGTDTQYF. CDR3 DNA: TGTGCCAGCAGCCAAGATTTTTCTGATAGCGGCACAGATACGCAGTATTTT.

The CDR3 DNA follows: TGTGCCAGCAGCTCCGGGACAGGGCTTCTGTTCTTC. Its translation: CASSSGTGLLFF. The genes are TRBV27 and TRBJ2-1; 9 bases fit TRBD1. CDR1 MNHEY and CDR2 SMNVEV come from the germline V gene (reference sequence). There are 12 residues in the CDR3. Trimming took 6 bases from V and 15 from J; bases not matched to a gene: 9.

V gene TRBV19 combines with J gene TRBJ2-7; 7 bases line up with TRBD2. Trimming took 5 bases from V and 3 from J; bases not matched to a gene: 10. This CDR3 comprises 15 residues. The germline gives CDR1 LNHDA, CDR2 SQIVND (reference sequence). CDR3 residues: CASSPRWGGFYEQYF. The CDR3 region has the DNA TGTGCCAGTAGTCCTCGATGGGGAGGGTTCTACGAGCAGTACTTC.

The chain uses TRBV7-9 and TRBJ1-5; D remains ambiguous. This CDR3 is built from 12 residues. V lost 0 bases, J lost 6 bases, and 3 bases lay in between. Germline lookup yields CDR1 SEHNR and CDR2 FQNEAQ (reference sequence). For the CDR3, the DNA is TGTGCCAGCAGCTTAGCTCGTCAGCCCCAGCATTTT. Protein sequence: CASSLARQPQHF.

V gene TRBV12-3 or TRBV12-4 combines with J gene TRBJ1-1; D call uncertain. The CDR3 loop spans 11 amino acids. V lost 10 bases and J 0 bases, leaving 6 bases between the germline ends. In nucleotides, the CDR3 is TGTGCCAACAGCATGAACACTGAAGCTTTCTTT. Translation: CANSMNTEAFF.

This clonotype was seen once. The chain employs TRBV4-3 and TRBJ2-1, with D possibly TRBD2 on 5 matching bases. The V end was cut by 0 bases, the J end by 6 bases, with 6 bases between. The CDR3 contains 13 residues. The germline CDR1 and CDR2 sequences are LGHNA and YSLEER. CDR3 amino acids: CASSQDEGNEQFF. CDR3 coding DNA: TGCGCCAGCAGCCAAGACGAGGGCAATGAGCAGTTCTTC.